This is a list of T cell receptor beta chains from one sample in a study of identical twins. One entry per CDR3 protein results from TCRdb running MiXCR on the 5' RACE reads. The top ten hold around 0.47% of the sample, which has 400,000 to 600,000 distinct CDR3 sequences, around 20% seen once. These data are also associated with another study on yellow fever vaccine responses in identical twins.

Material for sequencing was CD4+ T cells sorted from blood. The receptor source for this set is a woman under 30 in good health. The CDR3 runs from the conserved cysteine through the conserved F or W. D genes are given only for firm matches. Where a row states a size, it is once, few, many or the class of an expanded clone; other rows omit it.

v_gene,j_gene,abundance,d_gene,CDR3aa,CDR3nt
TRBV4-1,TRBJ1-1,.,TRBD1,CASSQLNLQGGTEAFF,TGCGCCAGCAGCCAGCTCAATCTTCAGGGGGGCACTGAAGCTTTCTTT
TRBV12-3/TRBV12-4,TRBJ1-3,.,.,CASFVLGTGNTIYF,TGTGCCAGCTTCGTCCTTGGGACTGGAAACACCATATATTTT
TRBV4-2,TRBJ2-5,.,TRBD2,CASSQDGGRAETQYF,TGTGCCAGCAGCCAAGATGGCGGGAGGGCGGAGACCCAGTACTTC
TRBV15,TRBJ2-1,.,TRBD2,CATSRVGRSSYNEQFF,TGTGCCACCAGCAGAGTCGGGAGGAGCTCCTACAATGAGCAGTTCTTC
TRBV5-5,TRBJ2-1,few,.,CATQAGPGYYNEQFF,TGTGCCACCCAAGCCGGGCCAGGCTACTACAATGAGCAGTTCTTC
TRBV4-1,TRBJ1-1,.,TRBD1,CASSQEWTGKNTEAFF,TGCGCCAGCAGCCAAGAGTGGACAGGGAAGAACACTGAAGCTTTCTTT
TRBV7-8,TRBJ1-1,few,.,CASSLARAGNTEAFF,TGTGCCAGCAGCTTAGCCCGGGCCGGCAATACTGAAGCTTTCTTT
TRBV20-1,TRBJ2-5,few,.,CSARSQGGTQYF,TGCAGTGCTAGATCGCAGGGGGGGACCCAGTACTTC
TRBV20-1,TRBJ2-2,.,TRBD2,CSARDRASGGGNTGELFF,TGCAGTGCTAGAGATCGGGCTAGCGGGGGCGGGAACACCGGGGAGCTGTTTTTT
TRBV5-1,TRBJ2-3,.,.,CASSLVRGSSTDTQYF,TGCGCCAGCAGCTTGGTCAGGGGTAGTAGCACAGATACGCAGTATTTT
TRBV20-1,TRBJ1-1,few,.,CSATMNTEAFF,TGCAGTGCTACCATGAACACTGAAGCTTTCTTT
TRBV5-1,TRBJ2-1,few,.,CASSLQLARYNEQFF,TGCGCCAGCAGCTTGCAACTAGCTCGGTACAATGAGCAGTTCTTC
TRBV5-1,TRBJ2-1,.,TRBD1,CASSKTGGEKNEQFF,TGCGCCAGCAGCAAAACAGGGGGCGAAAAAAATGAGCAGTTCTTC
TRBV3-1,TRBJ1-1,.,.,CASSQVPGGTEAFF,TGTGCCAGCAGCCAGGTTCCCGGGGGGACTGAAGCTTTCTTT
TRBV5-1,TRBJ1-2,.,.,CASSLDYGVGYTF,TGCGCCAGCAGCTTGGATTACGGGGTTGGCTACACCTTC
TRBV4-1,TRBJ1-5,many,TRBD1,CASSPAGTGNQPQHF,TGCGCCAGCAGTCCTGCCGGGACAGGTAATCAGCCCCAGCATTTT
TRBV7-8,TRBJ2-3,.,TRBD2,CASALAGAGVTDTQYF,TGTGCCAGCGCACTAGCGGGAGCGGGGGTCACAGATACGCAGTATTTT
TRBV24-1,TRBJ2-3,few,.,CATSDPPPNGDTQYF,TGTGCCACCAGTGACCCCCCACCAAATGGTGATACGCAGTATTTT
TRBV20-1,TRBJ2-7,.,.,CSARKGSSYEQYF,TGCAGTGCTAGAAAGGGGAGCTCCTACGAGCAGTACTTC
TRBV25-1,TRBJ2-7,.,TRBD2,CASSEGTSGRTVEQYF,TGTGCCAGCAGTGAGGGGACTAGCGGGAGAACTGTCGAGCAGTACTTC
TRBV5-6,TRBJ2-1,many,TRBD2,CASRLAGNNEQFF,TGTGCCAGTAGACTAGCGGGAAACAATGAGCAGTTCTTC
TRBV11-2,TRBJ2-1,.,TRBD1,CASSRGDRVFNEQFF,TGTGCCAGCAGCCGCGGCGACAGGGTTTTCAATGAGCAGTTCTTC
TRBV27,TRBJ2-3,.,.,CASSLRGGGADTQYF,TGTGCCAGCAGTTTAAGGGGCGGCGGTGCAGATACGCAGTATTTT
TRBV11-2,TRBJ2-2,.,TRBD2,CASTRFIRGGANTGELFF,TGTGCCAGCACCCGATTTATTAGGGGAGGGGCGAACACCGGGGAGCTGTTTTTT
TRBV12-3/TRBV12-4,TRBJ1-5,few,.,CASRLTGASNQPQHF,TGTGCCAGCAGACTGACAGGCGCGAGCAATCAGCCCCAGCATTTT
TRBV6-5,TRBJ2-5,few,.,CASSYGGSEETQYF,TGTGCCAGCAGTTACGGAGGGTCTGAAGAGACCCAGTACTTC
TRBV7-9,TRBJ2-2,few,TRBD2,CASSLPELAGIGELFF,TGTGCCAGCAGCTTACCCGAACTAGCGGGGATCGGGGAGCTGTTTTTT
TRBV5-1,TRBJ1-1,once,.,CASSLDTTNTEAFF,TGCGCCAGCAGCTTGGACACTACGAACACTGAAGCTTTCTTT
TRBV12-3/TRBV12-4,TRBJ1-2,.,TRBD1,CASSVGTGGIYGYTF,TGTGCCAGCAGTGTCGGGACAGGGGGTATCTATGGCTACACCTTC
TRBV12-3/TRBV12-4,TRBJ2-1,few,.,CASKAGDYNEQFF,TGTGCCAGCAAGGCAGGGGACTACAATGAGCAGTTCTTC
TRBV5-1,TRBJ2-2,.,.,CASSLGGLSIFGAGELFF,.
TRBV10-1,TRBJ2-5,.,.,CASSESVGEETQYF,TGCGCCAGCAGTGAGTCGGTCGGCGAAGAGACCCAGTACTTC
TRBV10-3,TRBJ2-1,few,TRBD1,CAISGQEDYNEQFF,TGTGCCATCAGCGGACAGGAGGATTACAATGAGCAGTTCTTC
TRBV20-1,TRBJ2-3,few,.,CSGSSGTQYF,TGCAGTGGCTCTAGTGGTACGCAGTATTTT
TRBV28,TRBJ1-1,few,.,CASSFQGRMNTEAFF,TGTGCCAGCAGTTTCCAGGGGCGTATGAACACTGAAGCTTTCTTT
TRBV12-3/TRBV12-4,TRBJ2-7,few,TRBD2,CASRLASPNYEQYF,TGTGCCAGCAGACTAGCGTCGCCCAACTACGAGCAGTACTTC
TRBV7-6,TRBJ2-1,few,TRBD2,CASSWTSATPYNEQFF,TGTGCCAGCAGCTGGACTAGCGCCACACCGTACAATGAGCAGTTCTTC
TRBV3-1,TRBJ2-7,few,.,CASSQDGLGGFNYEQYF,TGTGCCAGCAGCCAAGACGGGCTCGGGGGCTTCAACTACGAGCAGTACTTC
TRBV10-2,TRBJ1-1,.,.,CASRSVMNTEAFF,TGCGCCAGCAGGTCAGTCATGAACACTGAAGCTTTCTTT
TRBV5-1,TRBJ2-2,.,TRBD1,CASSLGRGGSGELFF,TGCGCCAGCAGCTTGGGGAGAGGGGGCAGCGGGGAGCTGTTTTTT
TRBV20-1,TRBJ2-3,.,.,CSARPGTATDTQYF,TGCAGTGCCAGGCCGGGGACTGCCACAGATACGCAGTATTTT
TRBV20-1,TRBJ1-6,.,.,CSANSYNSPLHF,TGCAGTGCTAACAGTTATAATTCACCCCTCCACTTT
TRBV15,TRBJ2-3,.,TRBD1,CATSSPNRGTQYF,TGTGCCACCAGCAGTCCGAACAGGGGAACGCAGTATTTT
TRBV29-1,TRBJ1-5,few,.,CSAKGWGSNQPQHF,TGCAGCGCTAAGGGGTGGGGGAGCAATCAGCCCCAGCATTTT